What follows describes a single T cell receptor (beta chain). Clones were sequenced by immunoSEQ multiplex PCR, and TCRdb holds only the in-frame ones, with some missing. The repertoire holds about 81,000 clones, with about 86% as singletons. The source of the sample is a study of OX40 agonist ivuxolimab in advanced cancers. Study in general: Ivuxolimab was administered intravenously to patients at 0.01 to 10 mg/kg every 2 weeks.

Autoimmune disease history or systemic immunosuppression barred patients. J was trimmed by 0 bases and V by 7 bases; bases with no gene match: 23. The CDR3 is 20 amino acids. CDR1 is MDHEN, CDR2 SYDVKM, per germline. This clonotype was obtained from an adult with an advanced solid tumor such as melanoma, head and neck, liver or kidney cancer. Specimen: CD4+ or CD8+ T cells sorted from blood, collected in a trial of the OX40 agonist ivuxolimab. The J gene is TRBJ1-1, the V gene TRBV28; 7 nucleotides line up with TRBD1. The CDR3 DNA reads as TGTGCCAGCACGTTTAACCCCCTTTGGGACAGAAGAGCCATGAACACTGAAGCTTTCTTT. It codes for CASTFNPLWDRRAMNTEAFF.